This T cell receptor beta chain was identified during a study of blood T cell repertoires in COVID-19. Measured with immunoSEQ multiplex PCR; TCRdb has only the in-frame clones, and not every one. This sample carries more than 250,000 clones, more than 70% of them seen once, and the ten largest clones take around 1.2%. In terms of age and location, participants ranged from roughly 18 to 100 years and lived in around 22 US areas. With V trimmed by 4 bases and J by 8 bases, 7 bases remained unmatched. The CDR3 length is 13 residues. Germline V gene lookup returns CDR1 MNHEY and CDR2 SVGAGI. The chain links TRBV6-5 to TRBJ1-2; 7 bases match TRBD1. The receptor comes from a woman in her forties with acute COVID-19. Material for sequencing was PBMCs or T cells enriched from blood (not recorded which). The CDR3 region has the DNA TGTGCCAGCAGTTCGACAGGGATGTCGGGCTACACCTTC. Protein sequence: CASSSTGMSGYTF.